This T cell receptor beta chain was captured in a study of post-analysis software for immune sequencing data. Comment on this clonotype: Its antigen remains unknown.

Trimming stripped 4 bases from V and 8 bases from J, with 13 bases between. The CDR3 length is 13 residues. CDR1 is SGHRS and CDR2 is YFSETQ in the germline V gene. Unique molecular identifiers were carried by the TCR beta cDNA libraries. TCRdb reprocessed the PCR reads with MiXCR, giving one entry per CDR3 protein. The sample consists of approximately 630,000 distinct CDR3 sequences, more than 50% of them appearing once. General study findings and limits: A significant reduction in normalized Chao1 diversity was observed in multiple sclerosis patients versus controls. Patients carried roughly five TRBV segments more frequently than controls did, and TRBV5-6, TRBV5-1 and TRBV20-1 were among them.

V is TRBV5-1 and J is TRBJ2-1, with D uncertain. The sequence came from a girl aged 2-10 years with multiple sclerosis. Specimen: blood. CDR3 sequence (DNA): TGCGCCAGCAGCGAGGATACCTTCGATGAGCAGTTCTTC. Protein product: CASSEDTFDEQFF. The variable domain in full, with the rest retrieved from reference TRBV5-1 and TRBJ2-1, is KAGVTQTPRYLIKTRGQQVTLSCSPISGHRSVSWYQQTPGQGLQFLFEYFSETQRNKGNFPGRFSGRQFSNSRSEMNVSTLELGDSALYLCASSEDTFDEQFFGPGTRLTVL.